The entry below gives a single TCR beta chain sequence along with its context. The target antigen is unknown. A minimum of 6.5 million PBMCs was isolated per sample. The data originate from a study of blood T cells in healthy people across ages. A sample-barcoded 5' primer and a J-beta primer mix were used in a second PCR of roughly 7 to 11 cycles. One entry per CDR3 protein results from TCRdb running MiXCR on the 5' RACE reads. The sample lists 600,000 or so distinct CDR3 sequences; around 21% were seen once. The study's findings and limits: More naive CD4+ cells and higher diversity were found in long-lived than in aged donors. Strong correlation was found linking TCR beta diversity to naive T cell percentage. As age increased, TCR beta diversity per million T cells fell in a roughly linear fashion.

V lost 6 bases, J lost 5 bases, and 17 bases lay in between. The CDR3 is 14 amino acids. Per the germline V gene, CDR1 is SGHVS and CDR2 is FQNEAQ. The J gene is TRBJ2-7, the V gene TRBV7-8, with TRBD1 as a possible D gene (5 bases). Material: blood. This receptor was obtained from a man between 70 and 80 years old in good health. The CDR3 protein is CASSWPQGRNEQYF. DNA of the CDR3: TGTGCCAGCAGTTGGCCTCAGGGTCGGAACGAGCAGTACTTC.